Included here is one TCR beta chain sequence, with context. Its antigen is still unknown. There are 15 residues in the CDR3. Germline V lookup: CDR1 SGHDN, CDR2 FVKESK. Trimming took off 4 bases at V and 7 bases at J, with 16 bases between the two ends. This table comes from immunoSEQ multiplex PCR, and its TCRdb copy is limited to in-frame clones, with some not included. Counted here are approximately 17,000 clones, just over 90% occurring once; the ten biggest clones make up 5.5% to 7.5%. This specimen comes from a study of lymphopenia after photon versus proton radiotherapy. General observations from the study: Photon-treated patients lost naive T cells and TCR diversity; proton-treated stayed stable. Post-nadir TCR diversity decline inversely tracked overall survival among those who died. Authors raise, but do not show, better survival with proton therapy.

The rearrangement uses TRBV14 and TRBJ2-2; D assignment may be TRBD1 or TRBD2 (5 bases each). The specimen comprised peripheral blood, sampled from a patient treated with photon-based radiotherapy. This receptor was obtained from a man in his 60s with pancreatic cancer. CDR3 nucleotides: TGTGCCAGCAGCCGGGACCCAAGGTCCGGCGGGGAGCTGTTTTTT. This encodes CASSRDPRSGGELFF.